The 16 T cell receptor beta chains below all came from one sample that was sequenced in a study of response to subunit inactivated influenza vaccine. TCRdb redid the calling of the RT-PCR reads with MiXCR, one entry per CDR3 protein. The data contain approximately 480,000 distinct CDR3 sequences, 9.5% to 12% of them seen just once; the ten biggest clones take up roughly 12%. The material was PBMCs from blood, obtained roughly 47 days after vaccination. The receptors stem from a man aged 45-65 years who received an inactivated influenza vaccine.

In its sample, this clonotype was seen many times. The gene calls are TRBV6-1 and TRBJ2-7; 11 bases are a match to TRBD1. J lost 6 bases, V lost 4 bases, and 2 bases had no gene match. This CDR3 is 13 amino acids long. CDR1 MNHNS and CDR2 SASEGT come from the germline V gene. The CDR3, as DNA: TGTGCCAGCAGTGCAGGGACAGGGGGCGAGCAGTACTTC. Protein: CASSAGTGGEQYF.

The V and J genes are TRBV4-2 and TRBJ1-3; a weak D match, TRBD1 (6 bases). CDR1 is LGHNA, CDR2 YNFKEQ, per germline. The CDR3 extends over 16 amino acids. V was shortened by 3 bases and J by 3 bases, with 15 bases between the two germline ends. The CDR3 DNA follows: TGTGCCAGCAGCCAGCCGAGACAGGCTCTTGGAAACACCATATATTTT. Residues: CASSQPRQALGNTIYF.

This clonotype has only a few counts. The chain couples TRBV20-1 to TRBJ2-1, with 13 positions matching TRBD2. CDR3 size: 14 residues. Germline CDR1 reads DFQATT; CDR2 reads SNEGSKA (reference sequence). The ends lost 5 bases at V and 7 bases at J; junction bases unmatched: 5. The CDR3 protein is CSAYRLAGGNEQFF. In nucleotides, the CDR3 is TGCAGTGCTTACCGACTAGCGGGAGGTAATGAGCAGTTCTTC.

This clonotype appeared many times. This chain connects TRBV6-5 to TRBJ2-3, with a weak D call TRBD2 (6 bases). Germline V gives CDR1 MNHEY, CDR2 SVGAGI. This CDR3 contains 16 residues. V shed 2 bases and J shed 1 base, with 13 bases lying between them. For the CDR3, the DNA is TGTGCCAGCAGTTACGCGGGGCCGAAAGGCACAGATACGCAGTATTTT. It specifies CASSYAGPKGTDTQYF.

This clonotype was detected only a few times. The rearrangement links TRBV21-1 to TRBJ2-3; TRBD2, the table's D call, lacks a check against the DNA. TRBV21-1 is a pseudogene. The CDR3 runs to 16 residues. CDR3: CASSKDQRGGGSAQYF. In DNA form, the CDR3 reads TGTGCCAGCAGCAAAGACCAGCGGGGGGGCGGGTCAGCGCAGTATTTT.

J is TRBJ2-4 and V is TRBV7-4; 10 bases agree with TRBD2. The CDR3 spans 24 residues. The trim removed 2 bases at V and 6 bases at J, leaving 31 bases unmatched. Germline V gene data show CDR1 as SGHVT and CDR2 as SQSDAQ. In nucleotides, the CDR3 is TGTGCCAGCAGCTTACCTCGCCCCTCGACTAGCGGGTTTGGGGGGAGAAATCGTGGAAACATTCAGTACTTC. Its translation: CASSLPRPSTSGFGGRNRGNIQYF.

Concerning this clonotype itself: This clone may be a read error of a much larger clone one base away. The chain employs TRBV20-1 and TRBJ2-3, with no clear D. There are 14 residues in the CDR3. Germline CDR1 is DFQATT and CDR2 is SNEGSKA (reference sequence). Deletions cut 5 bases from V and 3 bases from J, with 15 bases between. The CDR3 nucleotides are TGCAGTGCTGTTCGCGATCCGAGGACAGATACGCAGTATTTT. It yields the protein CSAVRDPRTDTQYF.

At least ten counts were recorded for this clonotype. The V call is TRBV3-1, the J call TRBJ2-1; D tentatively reads TRBD1 or TRBD2 (5 bases each). With 4 bases removed from V and 1 base from J, the gap between germline ends came to 11 bases. Per germline, CDR1 LGHDT and CDR2 YNNKEL (reference sequence). The length of the CDR3 is 15 residues. The CDR3 DNA sequence: TGTGCCAGCAGCCCAGGGACCCTTTCCTACAATGAGCAGTTCTTC. Encoded protein: CASSPGTLSYNEQFF.

A few counts support this clonotype. The chain uses TRBV6-1 and TRBJ2-7; 13 positions match TRBD2. Germline CDR1 MNHNS, CDR2 SASEGT. V lost 4 bases to trimming and J lost 3 bases; unmatched junction nucleotides: 6. This CDR3 contains 16 residues. Here the CDR3 reads CASSAQGLAGNYEQYF. The CDR3 bases are TGTGCCAGCAGTGCCCAGGGACTAGCGGGGAACTACGAGCAGTACTTC.

This clonotype was detected ten times or more. CDR3 nucleotide sequence: TGCAGCGTTGAGACACAGGGGGCAGGCGGGGAGCTGTTTTTT. The encoded protein is CSVETQGAGGELFF. The chain carries TRBV29-1 and TRBJ2-2, with 9 bases identical to TRBD1. V trimming: 3 bases; J trimming: 7 bases; junction bases outside the gene matches: 6. Germline-derived CDR1 and CDR2 are SQVTM and ANQGSEA. This CDR3 contains 14 residues.

This clonotype appeared a few times. The chain links TRBV9 to TRBJ2-7, with TRBD2 identical over 8 bases. The junction had 4 bases not matched to a gene; V was cut back by 4 bases and J by 4 bases. The CDR3 has 13 residues. Per germline, CDR1 SGDLS and CDR2 YYNGEE. The DNA of the CDR3 is TGTGCCAGCAGCCCCCGCGGGAGGTACGAGCAGTACTTC. It encodes CASSPRGRYEQYF.

This clonotype was found a few times. The chain combines TRBV5-1 with TRBJ2-7, with 8 nucleotides matching TRBD2. V lost 1 base, J lost 5 bases, and 5 bases stayed unmatched. The germline gives CDR1 SGHRS, CDR2 YFSETQ. This CDR3 spans 14 amino acids. The CDR3 DNA follows: TGCGCCAGCAGCTTGCGGGGGGGCCTCCACGAGCAGTACTTC. Its protein product is CASSLRGGLHEQYF.

This clonotype was observed a handful of times. V usage is TRBV6-5 and J usage is TRBJ1-6; 7 nucleotides agree with TRBD1. Germline CDR1 is MNHEY and CDR2 is SVGAGI. After removal of 3 bases from V and 9 bases from J, the junction contained 5 bases not matched to a gene. CDR3 length equals 14 residues. The CDR3 protein is CASSYTGEVSPLHF. CDR3 in DNA: TGTGCCAGCAGTTATACAGGGGAGGTTTCACCCCTCCACTTT.

The chain couples TRBV29-1 to TRBJ2-7, with 7 bases fitting TRBD1. J was trimmed by 6 bases and V by 7 bases; bases with no gene match: 15. The CDR3 has 14 residues. Germline CDR1 and CDR2: SQVTM and ANQGSEA. The CDR3 sequence: CSAQGDRFVSEQYF. CDR3 nucleotide sequence: TGCAGCGCCCAGGGGGACCGGTTTGTGAGCGAGCAGTACTTC.

A remark on this clonotype: A read error may explain this, as a much larger clone is one base away. The V call is TRBV12-3 or TRBV12-4, the J call TRBJ2-2; D possibly corresponds to TRBD2 (5 bases). The CDR3 length is 15 residues. The chain's CDR3 is CASSLAYGRSGDLFF. The CDR3 DNA follows: TGTGCCAGCAGTTTAGCGTATGGGCGGTCCGGGGATCTGTTTTTT.

The genes are TRBV12-3 or TRBV12-4 and TRBJ2-1, with 11 bases aligning to TRBD2. The CDR3 is 15 amino acids. V was pared by 6 bases and J by 6 bases, with 7 bases of the junction left unmatched. The CDR3 region is CASRAGTSGFNEQFF. CDR3 coding DNA: TGTGCCAGCAGGGCCGGGACTAGCGGTTTCAATGAGCAGTTCTTC.